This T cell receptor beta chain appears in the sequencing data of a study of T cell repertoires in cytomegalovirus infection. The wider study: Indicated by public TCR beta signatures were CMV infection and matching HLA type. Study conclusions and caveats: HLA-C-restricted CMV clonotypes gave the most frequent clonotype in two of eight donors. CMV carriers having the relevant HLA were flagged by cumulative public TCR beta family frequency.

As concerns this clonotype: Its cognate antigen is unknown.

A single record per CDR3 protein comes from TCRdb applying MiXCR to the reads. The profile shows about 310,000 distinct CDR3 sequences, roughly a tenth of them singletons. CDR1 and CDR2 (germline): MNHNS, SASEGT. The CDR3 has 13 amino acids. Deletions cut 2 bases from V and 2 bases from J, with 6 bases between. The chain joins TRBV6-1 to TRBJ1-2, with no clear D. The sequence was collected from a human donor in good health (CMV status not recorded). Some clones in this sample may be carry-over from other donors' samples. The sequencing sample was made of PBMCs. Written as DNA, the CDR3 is TGTGCCAGCAGTGAACGCTGGAACTATGGCTACACCTTC. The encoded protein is CASSERWNYGYTF.